This TCR beta chain was sequenced in a study of breast tumors, draining lymph nodes, adjacent tissues. Study-wide findings and caveats: That most tumor T cells come from lymph nodes remained unproven. Most tumor T cells seemingly derive from lymph node, then expand in tumor. Tumor repertoires ranked between lymph nodes and nontumor tissue in diversity, with V and J gene preferences. Tumor and nontumor repertoires were significantly more similar in luminal-like than in basal-like breast cancer.

Samples came from axillary lymph nodes draining the breast cancer. The sample holds many counts of this clonotype. The antigen is undetermined. The CDR3 totals 15 residues. Per the germline V gene, CDR1 is LNHDA and CDR2 is SQIVND (reference sequence). With 9 bases removed from V and 0 bases from J, the gap between germline ends came to 16 bases. One entry per CDR3 protein, called by TCRdb with MiXCR from the multiplex PCR reads. Here the sample spans about 230,000 distinct CDR3 sequences, roughly 30% being singletons. The chain couples TRBV19 to TRBJ2-3; weak D call: TRBD2 (6 bases). Sequencing used axillary lymph node tissue. This sequence was found in a female donor with breast cancer. Some clones in this sample may be carry-over from other donors' samples. CDR3 sequence (DNA): TGTGCCAGCCGATATAGCGGAACTAGCACAGATACGCAGTATTTT. Translating it yields CASRYSGTSTDTQYF.